This T cell receptor beta chain emerged from a study of T cells in localized non-small cell lung cancer. TCRdb keeps only in-frame clones here, not all; method: immunoSEQ multiplex PCR. Among 43,000 or so clones listed, over 75% were seen once. In germline, CDR1 is SQVTM, CDR2 ANQGSEA. This CDR3 spans 13 amino acids. The V end lost 5 bases, the J end lost 0 bases, and 10 bases lay between the germline ends. This receptor was taken from a woman aged 35 to 70 with stage II lung adenocarcinoma. The chain employs TRBV29-1 and TRBJ2-5, with a weak D call TRBD1 (6 bases). The sequenced sample was PBMCs, obtained before any cancer treatment. The CDR3 nucleotides read TGCAGCGTTTACAGGGAGTACCAAGAGACCCAGTACTTC. It specifies CSVYREYQETQYF.